The 15 T cell receptor beta chains given below trace back to one sample, sequenced in a study of cytomegalovirus exposure and HLA in healthy donors. The PCR ran on 60 Vbeta and 13 Jbeta primers. Here immunoSEQ multiplex PCR was the method, and the copy in TCRdb shows in-frame clones only, minus some. The data contain roughly 150,000 clones, roughly 80% of them singletons. The specimen sequenced was PBMCs. Receptors were obtained from a boy aged 2 to 9 in good health and CMV-seronegative.

This rearrangement joins TRBV28 to TRBJ2-2, with 7 bases aligning to TRBD1. Germline trimming cut 5 bases from V and 5 bases from J; bases unmatched to any gene: 8. This CDR3 is built from 15 residues. The germline CDR1 and CDR2 sequences are MDHEN and SYDVKM. The CDR3 sequence: CASSPLDRLTGELFF. The CDR3 DNA sequence: TGTGCCAGCAGTCCCTTGGACAGGCTGACCGGGGAGCTGTTTTTT.

V is TRBV28 and J is TRBJ2-7, with 7 bases lining up with TRBD1. Trimming at V came to 5 bases and at J to 1 base, leaving 8 bases not matched to a gene. CDR3 length equals 15 residues. Germline V gives CDR1 MDHEN, CDR2 SYDVKM. The CDR3 loop is CASSPPPTGSYEQYF. The CDR3 nucleotides read TGTGCCAGCAGTCCACCGCCGACAGGGTCCTACGAGCAGTACTTC.

This chain links TRBV18 with TRBJ1-1; no reliable D call. The germline V gene has CDR1 KGHSH and CDR2 LQKENI. This CDR3 region has 14 residues. Trimming took off 6 bases at V and 6 bases at J, with 17 bases between the two ends. CDR3 bases: TGTGCCAGCTCCGCGATACAAGGGAGGTCTGAAGCTTTCTTT. Its translation is CASSAIQGRSEAFF.

This clone has only one observation. The CDR3 sequence: CASSVVGDFSEQYF. The CDR3 DNA reads TGTGCCAGCAGCGTAGTGGGGGACTTCAGCGAGCAGTACTTC. The V and J genes are TRBV9 and TRBJ2-7; TRBD2 might be the D (6 bases). Germline V gene sequence: CDR1 SGDLS, CDR2 YYNGEE. This CDR3 is 14 amino acids long. V was pared by 0 bases and J by 6 bases, with 13 bases between.

Notes on this clone: One end of the junction fails to match germline, which may point to a read error. V and J are TRBV7-9 and TRBJ2-7, with a weak D call TRBD1 (5 bases). The CDR3 covers 15 residues. Looked up from germline, CDR1 is SEHNR and CDR2 is FQNEAQ (reference sequence). The CDR3 DNA reads TGTTCCAGCAGTCAATCCCTGGGGCCAACCCACGAGCAGTACTTC. Residues: CSSSQSLGPTHEQYF.

The chain has TRBV4-1 and TRBJ1-4; D not resolved. The V end lost 7 bases, the J end lost 0 bases, and 15 bases lay between the germline ends. CDR1 is MGHRA, CDR2 YSYEKL, per germline. The CDR3 has 16 amino acids. In DNA, the CDR3 is TGCGCCAGCACCCGAAGCACTCTTGCAACTAATGAAAAACTGTTTTTT. This translates into CASTRSTLATNEKLFF.

Only one count was recorded for this clone. The CDR3 region has the DNA TGTGCCAGCAGCTTGGGACTAGCGGGAGCCCAAGAGACCCAGTACTTC. Protein: CASSLGLAGAQETQYF. The chain joins TRBV5-4 to TRBJ2-5, with 12 bases that match TRBD2. From germline, CDR1 is SGHNT and CDR2 YYREEE (reference sequence). This CDR3 is 16 amino acids long. V dropped 0 bases and J dropped 1; count of bases not matched to a gene: 1.

This chain joins TRBV7-8 and TRBJ2-7; a weak D match, TRBD1 (5 bases). V lost 2 bases and J 2 bases, leaving 13 bases between the germline ends. The CDR3 runs to 15 residues. Germline-derived CDR1 and CDR2 are SGHVS and FQNEAQ. DNA for the CDR3: TGTGCCAGCAGCTTATGGGGCGGCGGAACCTACGAGCAGTACTTC. It yields the protein CASSLWGGGTYEQYF.

The CDR3 protein is CASSLHWDRGTEAFF. CDR3 bases: TGCGCCAGCAGCTTGCACTGGGACAGGGGCACTGAAGCTTTCTTT. V usage is TRBV5-1 and J usage is TRBJ1-1, with 10 bases matching TRBD1. J gave up 4 bases and V 1 base, and 4 bases lay outside the gene matches. Per the germline V gene, CDR1 is SGHRS and CDR2 is YFSETQ. The CDR3 has 15 residues.

The J gene is TRBJ2-4, the V gene TRBV6-1; D gene ambiguous. The CDR3 covers 15 residues. CDR1 is MNHNS, CDR2 SASEGT, per germline. The germline V and J ends were trimmed by 6 bases and 0 bases, with 12 bases remaining between them. CDR3 region: CASSPRVLAKNIQYF. The CDR3 bases are TGTGCCAGCAGCCCTCGGGTTCTAGCCAAAAACATTCAGTACTTC.

The V and J genes are TRBV5-1 and TRBJ2-5; the D is unclear. TRBJ2-7 matches the DNA end more closely, so the J call is doubtful. Germline CDR1 reads SGHRS; CDR2 reads YFSETQ. This CDR3 is 15 amino acids long. The CDR3 loop is CASSLARQASYEQYF. In nucleotides, the CDR3 is TGCGCCAGCAGCTTGGCCAGGCAGGCCTCCTACGAGCAGTACTTC.

The chain recombines TRBV4-3 with TRBJ2-1; a possible D gene is TRBD2 (6 bases). Between the trimmed V and J ends, which lost 0 bases and 8 bases, there was a span of 17 bases. CDR3 length equals 16 residues. Per germline, CDR1 LGHNA and CDR2 YSLEER. CDR3 loop: CASSQDRTMGTDEQFF. CDR3 coding DNA: TGCGCCAGCAGCCAAGATCGGACTATGGGGACCGATGAGCAGTTCTTC.

This clone was picked up one time. V gene TRBV5-6 combines with J gene TRBJ2-7; 7 nucleotides line up with TRBD1. Losses at the gene ends were 4 bases for V and 3 bases for J; bases not matched to a gene: 10. CDR1 is SGHDT and CDR2 is YYEEEE in the germline V gene. The CDR3 consists of 15 residues. CDR3 nucleotide sequence: TGTGCCAGCAGCCCGGTAGGACAGGATGTCTACGAGCAGTACTTC. Translation: CASSPVGQDVYEQYF.

The V call is TRBV5-1, the J call TRBJ2-7; D not resolved. Per germline, CDR1 SGHRS and CDR2 YFSETQ. This CDR3 region has 13 residues. Trimming removed 4 bases at V and 0 bases at J, with 8 bases between. The CDR3, as DNA: TGCGCCAGCAGCCCCCGGTTCTCCTACGAGCAGTACTTC. It specifies CASSPRFSYEQYF.

The V call is TRBV5-4, the J call TRBJ1-2, with 8 bases that match TRBD1. V lost 0 bases to trimming and J lost 1 base; unmatched junction nucleotides: 14. Germline V gene sequence: CDR1 SGHNT, CDR2 YYREEE (reference sequence). The CDR3 runs to 19 residues. The CDR3: CASSLGVGGRGRFNYGYTF. The CDR3 bases are TGTGCCAGCAGCTTGGGGGTTGGCGGCAGGGGGCGGTTTAACTATGGCTACACCTTC.